The rows below give T cell receptor beta chains drawn from one sample of a study of blood T cell repertoires in COVID-19. Repertoires were generated with immunoSEQ multiplex PCR, while TCRdb's copy carries only in-frame clones and drops some. The table has about 72,000 clones, approximately 88% seen once. Sequenced input: peripheral blood. The receptors were sampled from a man aged 45-65 years with acute or convalescent COVID-19. The CDR3 runs from the conserved cysteine through the conserved F or W.

>TRBV23-1|13
CASTPGRNTEAFF
>TRBV27|17
CASSSTRLETYTDTQYF
>TRBV24-1|15
CATSDFGTTGDEQFF
>TRBV6-6|13
CASSSLGPVGAFF
>TRBV24-1|20
CATSDLPPAAQFLANYGYTF
>TRBV21-1|16
CASSKGHRGNTGELFF
>TRBV11-2|14
CASSGGVYTDTQYF
>TRBV7-2|15
CASSEGTATNYGYTF
>TRBV27|13
CASRTDRYNEQFF
>TRBV7-3|16
CASSLLAGVRNTEAFF
>TRBV5-6|15
CASSLEGQGRHEQYF
>TRBV5-4|14
CASSNDSLNTEAFF
>TRBV2|13
CASRNRGRTEAFF
>TRBV12-3/TRBV12-4|12
CTTQGTRDGYTF
>TRBV25-1|17
CASSEEMPIPPNYGYTF
>TRBV24-1|13
CATSEGGDQPQHF